This T cell receptor beta chain stems from a study of blood T cell repertoires in COVID-19. Study in general: COVID-19 samples from acute and convalescent phases originated in the United States, Italy and Spain. In each case, the material was cDNA or gDNA derived from T cells, B-cell-depleted T cells, or PBMCs.

Authors' processing steps: Amplification of reference gene primers was used by the study to estimate nucleated cell counts. Assay used: immunoSEQ multiplex PCR; TCRdb lists only in-frame clones, some missing. V and J calls and clone size are given by that table; D and trimming were obtained from the DNA. In the table there are over 200,000 clones, 88% of which are singletons. Losses at the gene ends were 1 base for V and 4 bases for J; bases not matched to a gene: 4. This CDR3 is 15 amino acids long. Looked up from germline, CDR1 is SEHNR and CDR2 is FQNEAQ (reference sequence). This TCR came from a woman under 40 who had been exposed to COVID-19. The chain couples TRBV7-9 to TRBJ1-1; 9 bases agree with TRBD1. Sequenced material: PBMCs or T cells enriched from blood (not recorded which). DNA for the CDR3: TGTGCCAGCAGCTTAGTCGGACAGGGGACCACTGAAGCTTTCTTT. It specifies CASSLVGQGTTEAFF.